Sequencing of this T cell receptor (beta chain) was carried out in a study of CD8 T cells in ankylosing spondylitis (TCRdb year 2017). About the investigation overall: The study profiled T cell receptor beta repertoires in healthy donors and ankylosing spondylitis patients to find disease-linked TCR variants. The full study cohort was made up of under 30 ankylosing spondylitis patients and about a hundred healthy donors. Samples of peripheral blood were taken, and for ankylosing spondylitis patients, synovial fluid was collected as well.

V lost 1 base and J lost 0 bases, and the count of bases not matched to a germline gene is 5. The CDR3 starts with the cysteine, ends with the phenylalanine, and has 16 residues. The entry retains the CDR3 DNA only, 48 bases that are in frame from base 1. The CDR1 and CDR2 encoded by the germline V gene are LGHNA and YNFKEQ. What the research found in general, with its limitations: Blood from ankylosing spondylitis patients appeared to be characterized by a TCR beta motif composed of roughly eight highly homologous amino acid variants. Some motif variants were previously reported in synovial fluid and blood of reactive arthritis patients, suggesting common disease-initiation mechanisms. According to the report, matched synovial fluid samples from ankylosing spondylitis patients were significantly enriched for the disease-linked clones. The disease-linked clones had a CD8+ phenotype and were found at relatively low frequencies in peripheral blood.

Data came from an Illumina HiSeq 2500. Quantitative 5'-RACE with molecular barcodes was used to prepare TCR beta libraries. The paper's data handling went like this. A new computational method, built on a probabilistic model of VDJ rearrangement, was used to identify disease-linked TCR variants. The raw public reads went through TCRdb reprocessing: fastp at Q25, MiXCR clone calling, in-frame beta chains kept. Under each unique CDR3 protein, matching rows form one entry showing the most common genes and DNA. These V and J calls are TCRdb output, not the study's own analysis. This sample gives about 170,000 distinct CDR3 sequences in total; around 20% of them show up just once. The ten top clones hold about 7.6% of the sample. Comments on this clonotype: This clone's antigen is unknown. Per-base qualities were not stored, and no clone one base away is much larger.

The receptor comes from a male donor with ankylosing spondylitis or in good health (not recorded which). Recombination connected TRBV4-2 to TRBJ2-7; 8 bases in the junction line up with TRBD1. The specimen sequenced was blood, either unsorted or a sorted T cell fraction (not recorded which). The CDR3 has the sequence CASSQAVQGASYEQYF. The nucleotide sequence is TGTGCCAGCAGCCAAGCGGTCCAGGGGGCCTCCTACGAGCAGTACTTC.